This entry describes one T cell receptor beta chain. Antigen: not known. The CDR3 totals 13 residues. V trimming: 4 bases; J trimming: 0 bases; junction bases outside the gene matches: 3. Germline lookup yields CDR1 GTSNPN and CDR2 SVGIG (reference sequence). Profiling of TCR beta VDJ combinations and CDR3 sequences used genomic DNA as template. TCRdb re-called the reads with MiXCR, one entry per CDR3 protein. Of 180,000 or so distinct CDR3 sequences listed, 40% to 50% are singletons. The data were taken from a study of CD8+CD57+ T cells in acquired aplastic anemia. General observations from the study: Patients were compared with controls for CD8+ Simpson's diversity, and no significant difference emerged.

Source material: sorted CD4+, CD8+, or CD8+CD57+ T cells (not recorded which) from PBMCs. J is TRBJ2-7 and V is TRBV30, with 7 bases aligning to TRBD2. The sequence was obtained from a human donor in good health. The CDR3 loop reads CAWNWTSSYEQYF. The CDR3 bases are TGTGCCTGGAACTGGACTAGCTCCTACGAGCAGTACTTC.